The source of this T cell receptor (beta chain) is a study of blood T cell repertoires in COVID-19. Across the whole study: Some COVID-19 samples were acute and others convalescent; all came from the United States, Italy and Spain. The cDNA or gDNA used as material had been derived from T cells, B-cell-depleted T cells, or PBMCs.

V shed 7 bases and J shed 1 base, with 10 bases lying between them. From germline, CDR1 is MNHEY and CDR2 SVGAGI. The CDR3 covers 13 residues. Original methodology: Cell counts per sample came from amplifying reference gene primers. The assay was immunoSEQ multiplex PCR, and TCRdb's table has in-frame clones only and misses some. V, J and clone size derive from that table, while D and trimming were established from the DNA sequence. This table has 45,000 to 50,000 clones, around 83% appearing once. The receptor was derived from a man aged 55-75 years with active COVID-19. This sequence joins TRBV6-5 and TRBJ1-1, with unresolved D. Sequenced material: peripheral blood. CDR3 sequence: CASTPGRNTEAFF. CDR3 nucleotides: TGTGCCAGCACCCCCGGGAGGAACACTGAAGCTTTCTTT.